This is a list of T cell receptor beta chains from one sample in a study of early stage breast cancer tumors. Profiling relied on immunoSEQ multiplex PCR, and the TCRdb table lists in-frame clones only, not all of them. The sample lists some 20,000 clones, over 70% seen once, with approximately 1.7% in the top ten. The sample comprised blood. These receptors were collected from a person in their 70s with breast cancer. CDR3s include the opening cysteine and the closing phenylalanine or tryptophan. D genes are given only for firm matches. Clone size is stated in some rows and not others, as once, few, many or a class when expanded.

V gene,clone size,D gene,J gene,CDR3 DNA,CDR3 protein
TRBV18,NA,TRBD1,TRBJ2-7,TGTGCCAGCTCACCTACAGGGGATTCGTCCTACGAGCAGTACTTC,CASSPTGDSSYEQYF
TRBV5-1,NA,TRBD1,TRBJ2-7,TGCGCCAGCAGCCATAACGGGGAACAGGGGAACGAGCAGTACTTC,CASSHNGEQGNEQYF
TRBV5-1,NA,TRBD1,TRBJ2-3,TGCGCCAGCAGCCCCCCGGACAGGGGATTCCGGACAGATACGCAGTATTTT,CASSPPDRGFRTDTQYF
TRBV28,NA,NA,TRBJ1-1,TGTGCCAGCAGTTTAAGTATGGGGGCCGAAGCTTTCTTT,CASSLSMGAEAFF
TRBV5-5,NA,TRBD1,TRBJ1-2,TGTGCCAGCAGCTACAAACAGGGGGCGCTTAACTATGGCTACACCTTC,CASSYKQGALNYGYTF
TRBV28,once,NA,TRBJ1-5,TGTGCCAGCAGTTTACGGGAGGGGAGTCAGCCCCAGCATTTT,CASSLREGSQPQHF
TRBV6-1,NA,NA,TRBJ1-5,TGTGCCAGCAGTGAAGCATGGGGGGTCAATCAGCCCCAGCATTTT,CASSEAWGVNQPQHF
TRBV30,once,TRBD1,TRBJ1-5,TGTGCCTGGAGCGCACAGGGGGCCCTTTGGGCCCAGCATTTT,CAWSAQGALWAQHF
TRBV6-6,once,NA,TRBJ1-5,TGTGCCACGTCAGGGACTTCCGTGGATCAGCCCCAGCATTTT,CATSGTSVDQPQHF
TRBV25-1,NA,TRBD2,TRBJ2-3,TGTGCCAGCAGTGTCTCGGGGGGGCCTGGAGATACGCAGTATTTT,CASSVSGGPGDTQYF
TRBV5-1,NA,TRBD1,TRBJ2-7,TGCGCCAGCAGTGAAGGGACAGGGGGGATCGAGCAGTACTTC,CASSEGTGGIEQYF
TRBV9,once,TRBD1,TRBJ2-3,TGTGCCAGCAGCGTAGAACAGGGGAGCACAGATACGCAGTATTTT,CASSVEQGSTDTQYF
TRBV12-5,few,NA,TRBJ1-3,TGTGCTAGTGGTTCAGACAGGGGAAACACCATATATTTT,CASGSDRGNTIYF
TRBV19,NA,TRBD2,TRBJ2-3,TGTGCCAGTAGTACCACTACCGGGGGGGCAGATACGCAGTATTTT,CASSTTTGGADTQYF
TRBV4-2,NA,TRBD1,TRBJ2-1,TGTGCCAGCAGCCAAGGACAGGGGAGCTCCTACAATGAGCAGTTCTTC,CASSQGQGSSYNEQFF
TRBV6-1,NA,NA,TRBJ2-6,TGTGCCAGCAGCAGGGTCACCGGGGCCAACGTCCTGACTTTC,CASSRVTGANVLTF
TRBV28,once,TRBD1,TRBJ1-2,TGTGCCAGCAGCTCGGGACAGGCCTCAACGGGAATATCTGGCTACACCTTC,CASSSGQASTGISGYTF
TRBV9,NA,NA,TRBJ2-3,TGTGCCAGCAGCGTAACGGAGGATACGCAGTATTTT,CASSVTEDTQYF
TRBV10-3,NA,NA,TRBJ2-7,TGTGCCATCAGTGAGTCGATGGCCCAGTACGAGCAGTACTTC,CAISESMAQYEQYF
TRBV6-6,NA,NA,TRBJ1-2,TGTGCCAGCAGTTACTCAGGGGCTAACTATGGCTACACCTTC,CASSYSGANYGYTF
TRBV4-1,NA,NA,TRBJ2-5,TGCGCCAGCAGCCAAGTGTTGGCGGGCCAAGAGACCCAGTACTTC,CASSQVLAGQETQYF
TRBV6-5,few,NA,TRBJ2-7,TGTGCCAGCAGTTACTCGATGCAGACCTACGAGCAGTACTTC,CASSYSMQTYEQYF
TRBV30,NA,TRBD2,TRBJ2-7,TGTGCCTTAACCCAAATACGGGAGCGGGGGGGTCGGTACGAGCAGTACTTC,CALTQIRERGGRYEQYF
TRBV9,NA,TRBD2,TRBJ2-7,TGTGCCAGCAGCGTAGACCTAGCGGGGGTAAAGCAGTACTTC,CASSVDLAGVKQYF
TRBV2,NA,NA,TRBJ2-3,TGTGCCAGCAGTGTGGATAGAGGGGATACGCAGTATTTT,CASSVDRGDTQYF
TRBV2,NA,NA,TRBJ2-3,TGTGCCAGCAGTGGAGGCAGGGTTTCGGATACGCAGTATTTT,CASSGGRVSDTQYF
TRBV5-4,once,NA,TRBJ2-7,TGTGCCAGCCGGTCGGCGGGGTCCTCCTCCTCCTACGAGCAGTACTTC,CASRSAGSSSSYEQYF
TRBV5-8,once,TRBD1,TRBJ1-2,TGTGCCAGCAGCCCGGACAGGAACTATGGCTACACCTTC,CASSPDRNYGYTF
TRBV13,NA,NA,TRBJ1-2,TGTGCCAGCAGCTTAGGCCTAAGTGGGGCAGGAGATGGCTACACCTTC,CASSLGLSGAGDGYTF
TRBV19,NA,NA,TRBJ2-3,TGTGCCAGTTCCCGCGGCGCTTGGGTGGATACGCAGTATTTT,CASSRGAWVDTQYF
TRBV6-5,NA,TRBD1,TRBJ1-2,TGTGCCAGCAGACCCGGGACAGGGGGGTATGGCTACACCTTC,CASRPGTGGYGYTF
TRBV28,NA,NA,TRBJ1-1,TGTGCCACCGATACTCCAGGGATGAACACTGAAGCTTTCTTT,CATDTPGMNTEAFF
TRBV28,NA,TRBD1,TRBJ2-2,TGTGCCAGCAGAGGACAGGGGATCATCGGGGAGCTGTTTTTT,CASRGQGIIGELFF
TRBV7-2,once,NA,TRBJ1-6,TGTGCCAGCAGCTTAGCGATCGACAGGAAAAATTCACCCCTCCACTTT,CASSLAIDRKNSPLHF
TRBV30,NA,NA,TRBJ2-6,TGTGCCTGGTCTGGGCTCTCTGGGGCCAACGTCCTGACTTTC,CAWSGLSGANVLTF
TRBV7-6,NA,NA,TRBJ1-6,TGTGCCAGCAGCTCCACAGGGAGTAATTCACCCCTCCACTTT,CASSSTGSNSPLHF
TRBV30,NA,TRBD1,TRBJ1-5,TGTGCCTGGAGTTCCGGGACAGGGGGCGGCAATCAGCCCCAGCATTTT,CAWSSGTGGGNQPQHF
TRBV5-1,NA,NA,TRBJ2-1,TGCGCCAGCAGCTTGAAGGGGGACCGCTCCTACAATGAGCAGTTCTTC,CASSLKGDRSYNEQFF
TRBV25-1,NA,NA,TRBJ1-2,TGTGCCAGCAGTGAAACTCTGAACTATGGCTACACCTTC,CASSETLNYGYTF
TRBV11-3,NA,TRBD2,TRBJ2-2,TGTGCCAGCAGCTTAGACGGGGGAGGGACCGGGGAGCTGTTTTTT,CASSLDGGGTGELFF
TRBV7-2,NA,NA,TRBJ1-2,TGTGCCAGCAGCCCGGACAGACAGTATGGCTACACCTTC,CASSPDRQYGYTF
TRBV5-1,NA,TRBD1,TRBJ1-1,TGCGCCAGCAGCTTGGCAGGGGGCGTAACTGAAGCTTTCTTT,CASSLAGGVTEAFF
TRBV2,NA,NA,TRBJ1-1,TGTGCCAGCAGTGAGGGGAGGATCGCTGAAGCTTTCTTT,CASSEGRIAEAFF
TRBV5-1,NA,NA,TRBJ1-1,TGCGCCAGCAGCTTGCGTCTCGGGGACACTGAAGCTTTCTTT,CASSLRLGDTEAFF
TRBV4-3,NA,TRBD1,TRBJ1-6,TGCGCCAGCAGCTTAACATACCGGGACAGGGGTTCACCCCTCCACTTT,CASSLTYRDRGSPLHF
TRBV7-9,NA,NA,TRBJ1-3,TGTGCCAGCAGCCCGTGGGACATCAGAGGAAACACCATATATTTT,CASSPWDIRGNTIYF
TRBV6-6,NA,NA,TRBJ2-2,TGTGCCAGCAGTCAAACTAGCTCGAACACCGGGGAGCTGTTTTTT,CASSQTSSNTGELFF
TRBV15,NA,NA,TRBJ2-5,TGTGCCACCAGCAGAGACCGGGGGATGGGAGAGACCCAGTACTTC,CATSRDRGMGETQYF
TRBV5-4,NA,TRBD1,TRBJ1-1,TGTGCCAGCAGCGCGAGGACAGGGGCCCCATCCACTGAAGCTTTCTTT,CASSARTGAPSTEAFF
TRBV9,NA,NA,TRBJ2-3,TGTGCCAGCAGCGTAGTGGCTAGCGACGATACGCAGTATTTT,CASSVVASDDTQYF
TRBV29-1,once,NA,TRBJ2-3,TGCAGCGTTTACTATAAAGACCAGAGCACAGATACGCAGTATTTT,CSVYYKDQSTDTQYF
TRBV5-1,NA,NA,TRBJ2-5,TGCGCCAGCAGCTTGGCCGGACTCACCACGGAGACCCAGTACTTC,CASSLAGLTTETQYF
TRBV9,NA,TRBD2,TRBJ2-5,TGTGCCAGCAGCCCTCTAGCGGCCCAAGAGACCCAGTACTTC,CASSPLAAQETQYF
TRBV30,NA,NA,TRBJ1-2,TGTGCCTGGAGTAAGGGGGTTGGAGATGGCTACACCTTC,CAWSKGVGDGYTF